The 3 T cell receptor beta chains in this list originate from one sample, sequenced in a study of blood T cells in healthy people across ages. It was with a sample-barcoded 5' primer and a J-beta primer mix that a second PCR of about 7 to 12 cycles was run. TCRdb processed the 5' RACE reads anew with MiXCR; each CDR3 protein has one entry. The table lists 780,000 or so distinct CDR3 sequences, roughly three fifths of them singletons. The sequenced material came from blood. All receptors derive from a man aged 40-49 years in good health.

This clonotype was seen a handful of times. This rearrangement joins TRBV14 to TRBJ2-1; D gene unclear. Germline V gene data show CDR1 as SGHDN and CDR2 as FVKESK. V was trimmed by 0 bases and J by 5 bases, leaving 38 bases between them. This CDR3 spans 24 amino acids. The CDR3 sequence: CASSQDEHTETKPTGRLQNNEQFF. The CDR3 DNA is TGTGCCAGCAGCCAAGACGAACATACCGAAACCAAACCGACCGGCCGGCTGCAGAACAATGAGCAGTTCTTC.

The chain uses TRBV9 and TRBJ2-5, with 8 bases that match TRBD2. Per the germline V gene, CDR1 is SGDLS and CDR2 is YYNGEE. The CDR3 is 14 amino acids. With V trimmed by 3 bases and J by 1 base, 2 bases remained unmatched. The CDR3 bases are TGTGCCAGCAGCGATGGACTAGCCCAAGAGACCCAGTACTTC. Its translation: CASSDGLAQETQYF.

This clonotype was observed a few times. The chain joins TRBV5-6 to TRBJ2-3; D not certain. The CDR3 covers 15 residues. The V and J ends lost 2 bases and 5 bases respectively, with 15 bases between them. CDR1 and CDR2 from the germline V gene are SGHDT and YYEEEE. This chain's CDR3 is CASSFDKGNEDTQYF. CDR3 in DNA: TGTGCCAGCAGCTTTGACAAGGGAAACGAAGATACGCAGTATTTT.